The rows below give T cell receptor beta chains drawn from one sample of a study of blood T cells in healthy people across ages. TCRdb reprocessed the 5' RACE reads with MiXCR, giving one entry per CDR3 protein. In the table there are over a million distinct CDR3 sequences, 45% of which are singletons. Sample: blood. The receptors stem from a woman aged 60 to 75 in good health. CDR3s include the opening cysteine and the closing phenylalanine or tryptophan. A D gene is named only where the DNA matches it firmly. Size is stated for part of the rows, as once, few or many counts, or as a class when the clone is expanded.

V	J	D	size	DNA	CDR3
TRBV11-1	TRBJ2-1	NA	NA	TGTGCCAGCAGGAGCCAGCCCAGGGGAGAGAGCTCCTACAATGAGCAGTTCTTC	CASRSQPRGESSYNEQFF
TRBV20-1	TRBJ1-2	NA	NA	TGCAGTGCTAGGGGGGTAGGTGGGCATGGCTACACCTTC	CSARGVGGHGYTF
TRBV3-1	TRBJ2-5	TRBD2	NA	TGTGCCAGCAGCTTTGGACTAGGAGGTTCAGAGACCCAGTACTTC	CASSFGLGGSETQYF
TRBV12-3/TRBV12-4	TRBJ2-7	TRBD2	NA	TGTGCCAGCAATGGACTAGCCCTTTACAATGAGCAGTACTTC	CASNGLALYNEQYF
TRBV7-6	TRBJ1-1	NA	few	TGTGCCAGCAGCCCCACCGGGACTGGTAACACTGAAGCTTTCTTT	CASSPTGTGNTEAFF
TRBV11-2	TRBJ2-4	TRBD2	NA	TGTGCCAGCAGCTTAGCTAGCGGGACCATCCTAGCCAAAAACATTCAGTACTTC	CASSLASGTILAKNIQYF
TRBV15	TRBJ2-7	NA	many	TGTGCCACCAGCAGAGATCTCCAAGGGGTCCAGTACTTC	CATSRDLQGVQYF
TRBV24-1	TRBJ2-3	TRBD1	NA	TGTGCCACCAGTGACCCACGTGGGACAGGGGTCACAGATACGCAGTATTTT	CATSDPRGTGVTDTQYF
TRBV11-1	TRBJ2-3	NA	NA	TGTGCCAGCAGGCTGAGCACAGATACGCAGTATTTT	CASRLSTDTQYF
TRBV24-1	TRBJ2-7	NA	few	TGTGCCACCAGTGATTCCGGAGCCCTGGACGAGCAGTACTTC	CATSDSGALDEQYF
TRBV20-1	TRBJ2-3	NA	NA	TGCAGTGCTAGAGCGGGTGACTACACAGATACGCAGTATTTT	CSARAGDYTDTQYF
TRBV27	TRBJ2-3	NA	few	TGTGCCAGCAGTTGGGGCCCAGATACGCAGTATTTT	CASSWGPDTQYF
TRBV29-1	TRBJ1-1	TRBD1	NA	TGCAGCGTTCCCGGGACAGGGAACACTGAAGCTTTCTTT	CSVPGTGNTEAFF
TRBV6-2/TRBV6-3	TRBJ2-1	TRBD2	few	TGTGCCAGCAGTTACAAGGTTGGACTAGCGGAGGCTTACAATGAGCAGTTCTTC	CASSYKVGLAEAYNEQFF
TRBV3-1	TRBJ2-5	TRBD1	few	TGTGCCAGCAGCCAAGATTTCGTAAGGGGGCGATTCCAAGAGACCCAGTACTTC	CASSQDFVRGRFQETQYF
TRBV7-9	TRBJ2-7	TRBD1	few	TGTGCCAGCAGCTTAGCCTGGCGGGACAGGGAAGGCGAGCAGTACTTC	CASSLAWRDREGEQYF